This TCR beta chain was captured by sequencing in a study of metastatic and nonmetastatic thyroid tumors. Study-wide context: Repertoire comparisons spanned blood and tumor or nodule tissue from malignant and benign thyroid patients.

All patients reached thyroid surgery having received no treatment beforehand. V lost 6 bases and J lost 6; bases outside the gene matches: 9. The CDR3 loop spans 15 amino acids. Germline V gene data show CDR1 as SGHTA and CDR2 as FQGNSA. On this clone itself: The antigen remains undetermined.

Study conclusions and caveats: As reported, TCR beta diversity in blood and tumor was significantly higher in malignant thyroid tumors than in benign nodules.

Per the original data handling: In papillary thyroid cancer, a distant-metastasis classifier was built using CDR3 differences across clinicopathological groups. TCRdb re-called the PCR reads with MiXCR. These V and J calls originate from TCRdb's pipeline instead of the authors' own analysis. The sample records roughly 16,000 clones, about 31% being singletons. The chain carries TRBV7-2 and TRBJ2-1, with 9 positions matching TRBD2. The sequenced sample consisted of tumor tissue. The source is a female donor with papillary thyroid cancer or a benign thyroid nodule (not recorded which). Some clones in this sample may be carry-over from other donors' samples. CDR3 sequence: CASSLAGTRTNEQFF. As DNA, the CDR3 is TGTGCCAGCAGTCTAGCGGGGACCCGGACCAATGAGCAGTTCTTC.